A selection of T cell receptor beta chains follows, all from one sample in a study of PD-1 blockade in classical Hodgkin lymphoma. Clones were sequenced by immunoSEQ multiplex PCR, and TCRdb holds only the in-frame ones, with some missing. The sample has 120,000 to 150,000 clones; approximately 80% are singletons. The material sequenced was peripheral blood mononuclear cells (PBMCs), taken before the second cycle of nivolumab. The receptors shown here come from a human donor with classical Hodgkin lymphoma. Each CDR3 is given with its conserved first and last residue. D genes are given only for firm matches. Size values are once, few and many counts, or a class for expanded clones, and some rows have none.

d_gene	abundance	j_gene	v_gene	CDR3nt	CDR3aa
-	-	TRBJ1-2	TRBV6-6	TGTGCCAGCAGTTACTCGGGCAGGGCTGGCGGCTACACCTTC	CASSYSGRAGGYTF
TRBD1	many	TRBJ1-6	TRBV7-9	TGTGCCAGCAGCTTAGCGGGGACAGCTAATTCACCCCTCCACTTT	CASSLAGTANSPLHF
-	-	TRBJ2-1	TRBV2	TGTGCCAGCAGGGTGTCCCCGTACAATGAGCAGTTCTTC	CASRVSPYNEQFF
TRBD1	many	TRBJ1-1	TRBV5-1	TGCGCCAGCAGCTTGGGACAGGGTAAAATGAACACTGAAGCTTTCTTT	CASSLGQGKMNTEAFF
TRBD2	-	TRBJ2-1	TRBV7-2	TGTGCCAGCAGCTCCGCTGGACTAGCTTACAATGAGCAGTTCTTC	CASSSAGLAYNEQFF
-	-	TRBJ2-7	TRBV23-1	TGCGCCAGCAGTCAATACCCCGTATCGCCCAACCCTTACGAGCAGTACTTC	CASSQYPVSPNPYEQYF
-	few	TRBJ1-5	TRBV19	TGTGCCAGTAGTATTGGACGGTTTTATAGCAATCAGCCCCAGCATTTT	CASSIGRFYSNQPQHF
-	-	TRBJ2-5	TRBV6-6	TGTGCCAGCAGGAACTCCCTGGGAGAGACCCAGTACTTC	CASRNSLGETQYF
-	-	TRBJ1-4	TRBV6-5	TGTGCCAGCAGTACCCAGGGGAAACTGTTTTTT	CASSTQGKLFF
TRBD1	-	TRBJ1-5	TRBV19	TGTGCCACCTCTCAGGGGGAAAATCAGCCCCAGCATTTT	CATSQGENQPQHF
-	-	TRBJ2-1	TRBV7-9	TGTGCCAGCAGCTTAGTAAACAGCTACAATGAGCAGTTCTTC	CASSLVNSYNEQFF
-	-	TRBJ1-6	TRBV28	TGTGCCAGCAGTCCCCTAACAGTTCCTAATTCACCCCTCCACTTT	CASSPLTVPNSPLHF
TRBD1	few	TRBJ1-5	TRBV7-9	TGTGCCAGCAGCCCCGGGACAGGGAATCAGCCCCAGCATTTT	CASSPGTGNQPQHF
-	-	TRBJ1-1	TRBV5-4	TGTGCCAGCAGCTCCGGGGACAATGAAGCTTTCTTT	CASSSGDNEAFF
TRBD1	-	TRBJ1-2	TRBV19	TGTGCCAGTAGTTCACAGGGGCTTGCCTATGGCTACACCTTC	CASSSQGLAYGYTF
TRBD1	-	TRBJ2-5	TRBV10-3	TGTGCCACGAACTACGGACAGGAAGAGACCCAGTACTTC	CATNYGQEETQYF
-	-	TRBJ2-7	TRBV6-5	TGTGCCAGCAGTTATGTACGGGCCGAGCAGTACTTC	CASSYVRAEQYF
TRBD1	-	TRBJ1-5	TRBV29-1	TGCAGCGTTCAGGACAGGGGCAATCAGCCCCAGCATTTT	CSVQDRGNQPQHF
TRBD1	once	TRBJ1-2	TRBV6-4	TGTGCCAGCAGTCTCTTGCCGGGACAGGGAAACTATGGCTACACCTTC	CASSLLPGQGNYGYTF